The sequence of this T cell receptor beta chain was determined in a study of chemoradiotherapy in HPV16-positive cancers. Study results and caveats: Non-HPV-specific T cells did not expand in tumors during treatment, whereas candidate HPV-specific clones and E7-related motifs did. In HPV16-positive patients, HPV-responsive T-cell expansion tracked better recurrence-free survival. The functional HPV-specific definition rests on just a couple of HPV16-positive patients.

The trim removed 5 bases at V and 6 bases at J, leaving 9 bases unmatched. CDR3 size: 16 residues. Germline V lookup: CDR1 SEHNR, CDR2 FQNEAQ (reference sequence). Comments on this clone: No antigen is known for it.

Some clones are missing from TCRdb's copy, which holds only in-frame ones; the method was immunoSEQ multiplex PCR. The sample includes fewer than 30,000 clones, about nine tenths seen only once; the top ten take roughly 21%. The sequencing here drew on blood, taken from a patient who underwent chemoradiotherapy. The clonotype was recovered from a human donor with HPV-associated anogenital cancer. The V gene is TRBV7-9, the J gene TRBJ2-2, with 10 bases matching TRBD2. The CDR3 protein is CASSPMGTSVSGELFF. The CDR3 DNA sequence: TGTGCCAGCAGCCCGATGGGGACTAGCGTATCCGGGGAGCTGTTTTTT.